The source of this TCR beta chain is a study of patients and donors after allogeneic stem cell transplantation. V was cut by 4 bases and J by 8 bases, with 14 bases left in between. The length of the CDR3 is 13 residues. CDR1 MNHEY and CDR2 SMNVEV come from the germline V gene (reference sequence). TCRdb redid the calling of the RT-PCR reads with MiXCR, one entry per CDR3 protein. The sample lists around 200,000 distinct CDR3 sequences; about 37% were seen once. The specimen sequenced was blood, either unsorted or a sorted T cell fraction (not recorded which). The rearrangement links TRBV27 to TRBJ1-2; the D is unclear. The receptor comes from a human donor who was either an allogeneic HSCT recipient or a stem cell or donor lymphocyte infusion donor (not recorded which). It is not recorded whose cells these are; they may come from a transplant donor. For the CDR3, the DNA is TGTGCCAGCAGTTCCGGACCGGCGTCCGGCTACACCTTC. Translating gives CASSSGPASGYTF.